This TCR beta chain is drawn from a study of blood T cell repertoires in COVID-19 (dated by TCRdb to 2019 to 2021). Background for the entire study: Samples from collaborators originated in the United States, Italy and Spain and spanned both the acute and convalescent phases of COVID-19. The prospective study material was composed of cDNA or gDNA derived from T cells, B-cell-depleted T cells, or PBMCs. The dataset comprised deeply sampled blood TCRbeta repertoires from subjects exposed to, actively infected with, or recovered from COVID-19. The repertoires were made available in a free public database intended to serve as a resource for research on the immune response to SARS-CoV-2. Samples were obtained from the ongoing ImmuneRACE study (first 160 participants) and from 950 to 1,500 subjects provided by 6 global collaborators. Nearly every sample came with metadata listing a de-identified subject ID, COVID-19 status, age in years and sex. Where available, HLA class I and class II types were obtained from metadata supplied by the sample provider rather than from assay-based typing. The paper as a whole reports these results and caveats: Clinical and demographic metadata were provided uncurated, with the amount varying by source and participant.

The immunoSEQ Assay, a bias-controlled multiplex PCR, was used to amplify TCRbeta CDR3 regions from genomic DNA. The authors' pipeline ran thus. Within the assay, amplification of reference gene primers was used to estimate how many nucleated cells each sample contained. To quantify the absolute abundance of each unique TCRbeta CDR3 rearrangement, sequence reads were collapsed and filtered. Productive Simpson clonality was computed per sample as the square root of Simpson's diversity index over productive rearrangements. TCRdb's version of the immuneACCESS table is confined to in-frame rearrangements and falls short of the full clone set. An unresolved V gene accounts for under half of the shortfall where checked; the remainder is of unknown origin. V and J calls plus clone size are reproduced from that table; the DNA served to infer D and trimming. The sample includes some 250,000 clones, with 86% observed a single time. Roughly 12% of the sample rests with the top ten.

Concerning this clone: What this receptor recognizes is not known. Base qualities are not provided; no much larger clone lies one nucleotide away.

In Seattle, one collaborating source enrolled patients while the infection was active and tracked those patients longitudinally over the course of disease. Each collaborating institution followed its own protocols to collect whole blood in K2EDTA tubes. For TCRbeta analysis, collaborators shipped samples in one of three forms: frozen whole blood, isolated PBMCs, or DNA extracted from either of those sample types. From cysteine to phenylalanine, the CDR3 is 11 amino acids long. Kept here is only the CDR3 DNA, which spans 33 bases and is read in frame from base 1. V drops 5 bases and J drops 7 bases, leaving 8 bases in between. The germline V gene (reference sequence) specifies SSHAT as CDR1 and FNYEAQ as CDR2.

In this chain, TRBV7-7 is recombined with TRBJ2-5; the D gene is unclear. The origin of this receptor is a woman aged 25-40 years with COVID-19, enrolled during active disease. Material for sequencing was peripheral blood. The DNA sequence reads TGTGCCAGCAGCCCGGGTGGGACCCAGTACTTC. This gives the protein CASSPGGTQYF.